The source of this T cell receptor beta chain is a study of blood T cell repertoires in COVID-19. At the level of the study: COVID-19 samples, acute and convalescent, were from the United States, Italy and Spain. In each case, the material was cDNA or gDNA derived from T cells, B-cell-depleted T cells, or PBMCs.

Original handling: Nucleated cell counts were estimated from reference gene primer amplification. Using immunoSEQ multiplex PCR, the repertoire was profiled, and TCRdb retains in-frame clones only, with some absent. V and J calls and clone size are copied from that table; D and trimming were computed from the DNA. The table shows 100,000 to 150,000 clones, with about four fifths occurring only once. CDR3 size: 13 residues. V lost 5 bases and J lost 4; bases outside the gene matches: 3. Germline loops: CDR1 PRHDT, CDR2 FYEKMQ (reference sequence). This receptor was obtained from a man aged 30 to 45 with COVID-19, enrolled during active disease. The sequencing sample was made of peripheral blood. V usage is TRBV13 and J usage is TRBJ1-2, with 8 nucleotides matching TRBD1. The CDR3 loop is CASSTTGGYGYTF. The CDR3 nucleotides are TGTGCCAGCAGCACTACAGGGGGCTATGGCTACACCTTC.